The 29 T cell receptor beta chains in this list originate from one sample, sequenced in a study of blood T cell repertoires in COVID-19. Libraries were prepared by immunoSEQ multiplex PCR; TCRdb keeps only in-frame clonotypes and omits some of them. The data show hundreds of thousands of clones, over 75% seen once. Source material: PBMCs or T cells enriched from blood (not recorded which). These receptors all come from a woman in her forties who had recovered from COVID-19.

The rearrangement joins TRBV18 to TRBJ1-2, with 7 bases identical to TRBD1. Losses at the gene ends were 5 bases for V and 4 bases for J; bases not matched to a gene: 7. The CDR3 runs to 14 residues. Germline V gives CDR1 KGHSH, CDR2 LQKENI. Here the CDR3 reads CASSSFRDSYGYTF. Here the CDR3 DNA reads TGTGCCAGCTCATCATTCAGGGACAGCTATGGCTACACCTTC. The full variable domain, completed using reference TRBV18 and TRBJ1-2, is NAGVMQNPRHLVRRRGQEARLRCSPMKGHSHVYWYRQLPEEGLKFMVYLQKENIIDESGMPKERFSAEFPKEGPSILRIQQVVRGDSAAYFCASSSFRDSYGYTFGSGTRLTVV.

The chain couples TRBV4-1 to TRBJ1-1; the D is unclear. V was clipped by 3 bases and J by 7 bases, with 6 bases between them. In germline, CDR1 is MGHRA, CDR2 YSYEKL. The CDR3 length is 11 residues. CDR3 nucleotide sequence: TGCGCCAGCAGCCACACAGATGAAGCTTTCTTT. Its protein product is CASSHTDEAFF.

The chain employs TRBV11-3 and TRBJ1-2; unclear D gene. The CDR3 runs to 17 residues. The germline gives CDR1 SGHNT, CDR2 YENEEA. V gave up 0 bases and J gave up 2 bases, with 16 bases separating them. CDR3 sequence: CASSLDSGRLINYGYTF. The DNA of the CDR3 is TGTGCCAGCAGCTTAGATAGCGGCAGACTAATCAACTATGGCTACACCTTC.

The chain carries TRBV24-1 and TRBJ2-1; 16 nucleotides line up with TRBD2. The V and J ends lost 3 bases and 3 bases, in that order; junction bases with no gene match: 10. CDR1 is KGHDR and CDR2 is SFDVKD in the germline V gene. This CDR3 is built from 20 residues. Here the CDR3 reads CATSDPPGTSGRDNYNEQFF. CDR3 bases: TGTGCCACCAGTGATCCTCCCGGGACTAGCGGGAGGGATAACTACAATGAGCAGTTCTTC.

The rearrangement links TRBV20-1 to TRBJ1-5, with 7 bases identical to TRBD1. The germline gives CDR1 DFQATT, CDR2 SNEGSKA (reference sequence). CDR3 size: 14 residues. The V and J ends lost 3 bases and 0 bases, in that order; junction bases with no gene match: 2. The CDR3 nucleotides are TGCAGTGCTAGTCAGGGGGGTAGCAATCAGCCCCAGCATTTT. It is translated as CSASQGGSNQPQHF.

V is TRBV6-5 and J is TRBJ2-7; D is uncertain. This CDR3 region has 11 residues. The germline gives CDR1 MNHEY, CDR2 SVGAGI. Trimming removed 4 bases at V and 9 bases at J, with 10 bases between. The CDR3 nucleotides are TGTGCCAGCAGTTCTCAAGGCGGGCAGTACTTC. Its translation is CASSSQGGQYF.

The rearrangement links TRBV14 to TRBJ1-3; D might be TRBD1 (6 bases). Germline values: CDR1 SGHDN, CDR2 FVKESK. Trimming removed 4 bases from V and 7 bases from J, with 20 bases in between. The CDR3 extends over 16 amino acids. The chain's CDR3 is CASSRAGQGARNTIYF. CDR3 in DNA: TGTGCCAGCAGCCGAGCGGGACAAGGGGCCCGGAACACCATATATTTT.

This clone occurred once. The same CDR3 also results from other DNA sequences found in this sample. The CDR3 sequence is CASSLGTSGIYEQYF. The CDR3 region has the DNA TGCGCCAGCAGCCTCGGGACTAGCGGGATCTACGAGCAGTACTTC. The chain carries TRBV5-1 and TRBJ2-7; 13 positions match TRBD2. CDR1 and CDR2 (germline): SGHRS, YFSETQ. CDR3 size: 15 residues. The junction had 4 bases not matched to a gene; V was cut back by 4 bases and J by 3 bases.

The chain recombines TRBV3-1 (or the pseudogene TRBV3-2) with TRBJ2-7; TRBD2 might be the D (6 bases). The germline V gene has CDR1 LGHDT and CDR2 YNNKEL (reference sequence). Trimming stripped 1 base from V and 6 bases from J, with 19 bases between. This CDR3 has 16 amino acids. Here the CDR3 DNA reads TGTGCCAGCAGCCAAGGTTTTTCGGGGGAAGGACGCGAGCAGTACTTC. Translation: CASSQGFSGEGREQYF.

A single count supports this clone. The chain combines TRBV6-9 with TRBJ1-5; 7 bases line up with TRBD1. The CDR3 sequence is 17 residues long. Per the germline V gene, CDR1 is MNHGY and CDR2 is SVAAGI. Germline trimming cut 1 base from V and 5 bases from J; bases unmatched to any gene: 11. The CDR3 coding sequence is TGTGCCAGCAGTTATTTATCGAAACAGGGGCCCGATCAGCCCCAGCATTTT. Amino acids: CASSYLSKQGPDQPQHF.

The chain uses TRBV11-3 and TRBJ1-2, with D possibly TRBD1 on 6 matching bases. V was clipped by 7 bases and J by 1 base, with 10 bases between them. Germline CDR1 reads SGHNT; CDR2 reads YENEEA. This CDR3 has 13 amino acids. This CDR3 is CASTRGGNYGYTF. The CDR3 bases are TGTGCCAGCACCCGAGGGGGTAACTATGGCTACACCTTC. Together with reference TRBV11-3 and TRBJ1-2, the CDR3 gives the full variable domain: EAGVVQSPRYKIIEKKQPVAFWCNPISGHNTLYWYLQNLGQGPELLIRYENEEAVDDSQLPKDRFSAERLKGVDSTLKIQPAELGDSAVYLCASTRGGNYGYTFGSGTRLTVV.

The V call is TRBV7-2, the J call TRBJ2-2, with 11 bases that match TRBD1. CDR3 length equals 15 residues. The J segment lost 8 bases and the V segment lost 5 bases, leaving 7 bases of the junction unmatched. Germline CDR1 SGHTA, CDR2 FQGNSA. The CDR3 is CASSPPDRGPGELFF. The CDR3 region has the DNA TGTGCCAGCAGCCCTCCGGACAGGGGGCCGGGGGAGCTGTTTTTT.

The genes are TRBV30 and TRBJ1-3, with D possibly being TRBD1 (5 bases). Looked up from germline, CDR1 is GTSNPN and CDR2 is SVGIG (reference sequence). Trimming cost V 0 bases and J 0 bases, with 12 bases left between them. CDR3 size: 16 residues. The CDR3 sequence is CAWSVAGSHSGNTIYF. Written as DNA, the CDR3 is TGTGCCTGGAGTGTAGCAGGGTCACACTCTGGAAACACCATATATTTT.

This sequence joins TRBV7-2 and TRBJ2-1, with 11 bases identical to TRBD2. Germline trimming cut 4 bases from V and 6 bases from J; bases unmatched to any gene: 5. The CDR3 is 15 residues long. Germline V gene sequence: CDR1 SGHTA, CDR2 FQGNSA. The CDR3 region is CASSSSGGYPNEQFF. For the CDR3, the DNA is TGTGCCAGCAGCTCTAGCGGGGGGTACCCCAATGAGCAGTTCTTC.

The chain couples TRBV27 to TRBJ2-2; 9 bases agree with TRBD1. CDR1 and CDR2 from the germline V gene are MNHEY and SMNVEV (reference sequence). The CDR3 covers 17 residues. Unmatched junction bases numbered 10, after V lost 5 bases and J lost 3 bases. This CDR3 is CASSTLLGTGYTGELFF. The CDR3 DNA sequence: TGTGCCAGCAGTACCCTCCTCGGGACAGGGTACACCGGGGAGCTGTTTTTT.

The chain has TRBV12-3 or TRBV12-4 and TRBJ2-7, with a tentative D call TRBD2 (6 bases). The CDR3 spans 13 residues. V lost 3 bases and J lost 4, with 10 bases in between. CDR3 nucleotide sequence: TGTGCCAGCAGTTTGCTAGCGCGGTACGAGCAGTACTTC. Its protein is CASSLLARYEQYF.

V and J are TRBV5-1 and TRBJ2-1, with D possibly matching TRBD2 (6 bases). V was shortened by 3 bases and J by 4 bases, with 17 bases between the two germline ends. The CDR3 sequence is 16 residues long. Per the germline V gene, CDR1 is SGHRS and CDR2 is YFSETQ. Here the CDR3 DNA reads TGCGCCAGCAGCTGGAAAGGAGGGGAATCGTACAATGAGCAGTTCTTC. Its translation is CASSWKGGESYNEQFF.

The V call is TRBV3-1 (or the pseudogene TRBV3-2), the J call TRBJ2-5; the match to TRBD1 covers 9 bases. The germline V gene encodes CDR1 LGHDT and CDR2 YNNKEL (reference sequence). This CDR3 is built from 16 residues. V was clipped by 1 base and J by 3 bases; unmatched bases: 6. CDR3 loop: CASSQVYRTGEETQYF. DNA of the CDR3: TGTGCCAGCAGCCAAGTTTATAGGACAGGGGAAGAGACCCAGTACTTC.

The V gene is TRBV28, the J gene TRBJ1-5; D is undetermined. Germline CDR1 is MDHEN and CDR2 is SYDVKM. The germline V and J ends were trimmed by 3 bases and 0 bases, with 6 bases remaining between them. This CDR3 spans 14 amino acids. Written as DNA, the CDR3 is TGTGCCAGCAGTTTGAGGGTTAGCAATCAGCCCCAGCATTTT. Protein product: CASSLRVSNQPQHF. Supplemented by reference TRBV28 and TRBJ1-5, the full variable domain reads DVKVTQSSRYLVKRTGEKVFLECVQDMDHENMFWYRQDPGLGLRLIYFSYDVKMKEKGDIPEGYSVSREKKERFSLILESASTNQTSMYLCASSLRVSNQPQHFGDGTRLSIL.

This chain uses TRBV7-8 with TRBJ1-5, with D perhaps TRBD1 (6 bases). CDR1 SGHVS and CDR2 FQNEAQ come from the germline V gene. The CDR3 has 13 residues. Between the trimmed V and J ends, which lost 2 bases and 4 bases, there was a span of 6 bases. The CDR3 loop reads CASSLTGNQPQHF. Written as DNA, the CDR3 is TGTGCCAGCAGCTTAACAGGGAATCAGCCCCAGCATTTT.

This clone showed up just once. This chain joins TRBV7-8 and TRBJ2-3; D remains ambiguous. Trimming pared 5 bases from V and 3 bases from J, leaving 12 bases between. CDR3 length equals 14 residues. CDR1 and CDR2 from the germline V gene are SGHVS and FQNEAQ. CDR3 sequence reads: CASSAVLETDTQYF. The CDR3 DNA is TGTGCCAGCAGCGCAGTCCTAGAAACAGATACGCAGTATTTT.

This chain connects TRBV5-6 to TRBJ1-3; D remains ambiguous. V was clipped by 4 bases and J by 8 bases, with 13 bases between them. This CDR3 comprises 13 residues. The germline V gene encodes CDR1 SGHDT and CDR2 YYEEEE. The chain's CDR3 is CASSIRSFYTIYF. The CDR3 nucleotides are TGTGCCAGCAGCATACGGAGTTTTTACACCATATATTTT.

This rearrangement joins TRBV18 to TRBJ2-7, with 11 bases that match TRBD1. CDR1 is KGHSH, CDR2 LQKENI, per germline. This CDR3 comprises 16 residues. V was clipped by 3 bases and J by 0 bases; unmatched bases: 4. CDR3 nucleotide sequence: TGTGCCAGCTCACCTTTCGGGACAGGGGGCTCCTACGAGCAGTACTTC. This codes for CASSPFGTGGSYEQYF.

CDR3 in amino acids: CASSLAGGGTDTQYF. The CDR3 nucleotides read TGTGCCAGCAGTTTAGCGGGAGGGGGCACAGATACGCAGTATTTT. V gene TRBV27 combines with J gene TRBJ2-3; the match to TRBD2 covers 9 bases. The CDR3 has 15 residues. V lost 2 bases and J lost 1; bases outside the gene matches: 1. The germline V gene encodes CDR1 MNHEY and CDR2 SMNVEV (reference sequence).

This chain connects TRBV15 to TRBJ2-6; D unresolved. The CDR3 contains 15 residues. V was cut by 0 bases and J by 2 bases, with 5 bases left in between. Germline CDR1 and CDR2: LNHNV and YYDKDF (reference sequence). The CDR3 sequence: CATSRESAGANVLTF. Written as DNA, the CDR3 is TGTGCCACCAGCAGAGAGTCCGCTGGGGCCAACGTCCTGACTTTC.

J is TRBJ1-1 and V is TRBV7-2, with D unclear. The CDR3 is made up of 12 amino acids. V was cut by 5 bases and J by 6 bases, with 10 bases left in between. CDR1 and CDR2 (germline): SGHTA, FQGNSA. DNA for the CDR3: TGTGCCAGCAGCCCTCGTGTCGCTGAAGCTTTCTTT. This encodes CASSPRVAEAFF.

The V gene is TRBV18, the J gene TRBJ2-5, with 7 nucleotides matching TRBD1. The CDR3 spans 15 residues. Germline CDR1 is KGHSH and CDR2 is LQKENI. The V segment lost 6 bases and the J segment 7 bases; nucleotides outside the gene matches: 14. CDR3 sequence: CASSFRDSLRGTQYF. The CDR3 DNA follows: TGTGCCAGCTCGTTCCGGGACAGCCTTAGGGGGACCCAGTACTTC.

The chain joins TRBV30 to TRBJ2-7, with a possible D match to TRBD1 (5 bases). CDR1 GTSNPN and CDR2 SVGIG come from the germline V gene (reference sequence). Between the trimmed V and J ends, which lost 5 bases and 3 bases, there was a span of 11 bases. CDR3 length: 12 amino acids. The CDR3 nucleotides read TGTGCCTGGGCCCAGGGCAGCTACGAGCAGTACTTC. It is translated as CAWAQGSYEQYF.

V usage is TRBV7-3 and J usage is TRBJ2-1; 8 bases are shared with TRBD1. This CDR3 is built from 16 residues. V trimming: 10 bases; J trimming: 2 bases; junction bases outside the gene matches: 13. CDR1 and CDR2 (germline): SGHTA, FQGTGA. CDR3 DNA sequence: TGTGCCAAGCAGCCATCGGGACAGGTGACCTACAATGAGCAGTTCTTC. Amino acid sequence: CAKQPSGQVTYNEQFF.